This T cell receptor (beta chain) was identified during a study of metastatic and nonmetastatic thyroid tumors. Study-wide context: Malignant and benign thyroid patients had repertoires compared in peripheral blood and tumor or nodule tissue.

Treatment of any kind had been given to no patient before thyroid surgery. MiXCR was used by TCRdb to re-call the PCR reads. The table shows around 24,000 clones, with about 13% occurring only once. Germline CDR1 is LGHNA and CDR2 is YNFKEQ. CDR3 length equals 16 residues. V lost 2 bases, J lost 5 bases, and 6 bases stayed unmatched. This clone was counted many times. The chain recombines TRBV4-2 with TRBJ2-1; 10 bases are shared with TRBD2. The clonotype comes from a female donor with papillary thyroid cancer or a benign thyroid nodule (not recorded which). Some clones in this sample may be carry-over from other donors' samples. The sample comprised blood. The CDR3 here is CASSQTVAGGHNEQFF. CDR3 coding DNA: TGTGCCAGCAGCCAAACCGTAGCGGGAGGTCACAATGAGCAGTTCTTC.